This is a list of T cell receptor beta chains from one sample in a study of breast tumors, draining lymph nodes, adjacent tissues. In TCRdb, the multiplex PCR reads were re-called with MiXCR into one record per CDR3 protein. The sample records 150,000 to 250,000 distinct CDR3 sequences, approximately 33% being singletons. Input material: axillary lymph node tissue. The receptors originated from a female donor with breast cancer. Some clones in this sample may be carry-over from other donors' samples. The CDR3 runs from the conserved cysteine through the conserved F or W. D genes are given only for firm matches. The size field is filled for only some rows; it gives once, few, many or a size class.

V	size	D	J	DNA	CDR3
TRBV3-1	many	TRBD2	TRBJ2-7	TGTGCCAGCAGTTCAGCGGGGAGCTCCTACGAGCAGTACTTC	CASSSAGSSYEQYF
TRBV5-1	.	.	TRBJ2-2	TGCGCCAGCAGCTCAATCGGGACGGCGAACACCGGGGAGCTGTTTTTT	CASSSIGTANTGELFF
TRBV20-1	once	.	TRBJ1-2	TGCAGTGCTAGATCCCCCACGAGCGGAAACTATGGCTACACCTTC	CSARSPTSGNYGYTF
TRBV14	few	.	TRBJ2-1	TGTGCCAGCAGCCAAGAAGGGGGATCTCCCTACGATGAGCAGTTCTTC	CASSQEGGSPYDEQFF
TRBV20-1	few	.	TRBJ2-5	TGCAGTGCTAGAGATCTCCGGGGAGTGGGGGAGACCCAGTACTTC	CSARDLRGVGETQYF
TRBV2	.	TRBD1	TRBJ1-2	TGTGCCAGCAAGGGACAGGGGGCCAGCTATGGCTACACCTTC	CASKGQGASYGYTF
TRBV6-6	many	.	TRBJ2-3	TGTGCCAGCAGTCACTCGTGGGGCACAGATACGCAGTATTTT	CASSHSWGTDTQYF
TRBV5-1	many	TRBD1	TRBJ2-3	TGCGCCAGCAGCACCGGACAGGGTTACGATACGCAGTATTTT	CASSTGQGYDTQYF
TRBV5-5	.	.	TRBJ2-7	TGTACCAGCAGTACGCCGTGGGGGGAGGAATCCTACGAGCAGTACTTC	CTSSTPWGEESYEQYF
TRBV6-5	many	.	TRBJ2-1	TGTGCCAGTCCCAGGGAGAGAGGGGGCTCCTACAATGAGCAGTTCTTC	CASPRERGGSYNEQFF
TRBV3-1	few	TRBD2	TRBJ2-3	TGTGCCAGCAGCCAGGAAAGCGGGGGTATCGCAGATACGCAGTATTTT	CASSQESGGIADTQYF
TRBV7-2	many	.	TRBJ2-2	TGTGCCAGCAGCTTGGCAGCGGGCACCGGGGAGCTGTTTTTT	CASSLAAGTGELFF
TRBV9	many	TRBD1	TRBJ2-7	TGTGCCAGCAGCGTAGGGGCAGGGGGCAGTGACGAGCAGTACTTC	CASSVGAGGSDEQYF
TRBV7-2	.	TRBD2	TRBJ2-3	TGTGCCAGCAGCTCAGCGGGGAGGGCCGTAGATACGCAGTATTTT	CASSSAGRAVDTQYF
TRBV19	many	.	TRBJ2-2	TGTGCCAGTAGTAACGCGGGAAGGAGCGGGGAGCTGTTTTTT	CASSNAGRSGELFF
TRBV4-2	many	.	TRBJ2-2	TGTGCCAGCAGCCAAGAGCCCACCCAAAACACCGGGGAGCTGTTTTTT	CASSQEPTQNTGELFF
TRBV20-1	many	.	TRBJ1-5	TGCAGTGCTAGAACCCGAAACTTGTATCAGCCCCAGCATTTT	CSARTRNLYQPQHF
TRBV4-2	.	.	TRBJ1-2	TGTGCCAGCAGCCAAGATAGGGGAAACTATGGCTACACCTTC	CASSQDRGNYGYTF
TRBV20-1	many	.	TRBJ1-2	TGCAGTGCTACCAGCCCTAACTATGGCTACACCTTC	CSATSPNYGYTF
TRBV7-6	.	.	TRBJ2-6	TGTGCCAGCAGCTTAGAGGTACAGGGAACTGGGGCCAACGTCCTGACTTTC	CASSLEVQGTGANVLTF
TRBV7-2	.	TRBD2	TRBJ2-3	TGTGCCAGCAGCTTAAGGATAGCGGGGGCTTCCTACAATGAGCAGTATTTT	CASSLRIAGASYNEQYF
TRBV11-2	.	.	TRBJ1-1	TGTGCCAGCAGCAACCGGGGCTCGAACACTGAAGCTTTCTTT	CASSNRGSNTEAFF
TRBV10-1	.	.	TRBJ2-5	TGCGCCAGCAGTGACCCGGGGAAGGAGGAGACCCAGTACTTC	CASSDPGKEETQYF
TRBV28	few	TRBD2	TRBJ2-7	TGTGCCAGCAGTCCCCCCGGGACTAGCCAAACGGAGCAGTACTTC	CASSPPGTSQTEQYF
TRBV7-9	.	.	TRBJ2-3	.	CASSFYICSARPGTSQYF
TRBV24-1	many	.	TRBJ2-3	TGTGCCACCAGTGATAAAAGACAGTACACAGATACGCAGTATTTT	CATSDKRQYTDTQYF
TRBV12-3/TRBV12-4	many	.	TRBJ1-5	TGTGCCAGCAGTTTTTGGGCCCAAAGCTGGCAGCCCCAGCATTTT	CASSFWAQSWQPQHF
TRBV2	many	.	TRBJ2-5	TGTGCCAGCAGTGCGGGACGGATGGAGACCCAGTACTTC	CASSAGRMETQYF
TRBV5-1	many	TRBD1	TRBJ2-7	TGCGCCAGCAGCCCTAAAACAAGACAGGGGGTGAACTCCTACGAGCAGTACTTC	CASSPKTRQGVNSYEQYF
TRBV7-9	once	.	TRBJ2-6	TGTGCCAGCAGCTTATTTGGGGGAACTGGGTCCAACGTCCTGACTTTC	CASSLFGGTGSNVLTF
TRBV6-1	many	.	TRBJ1-5	TGTGCCAGCAGTGATGGGACACCTAGCAATCAGCCCCAGCATTTT	CASSDGTPSNQPQHF
TRBV6-5	many	.	TRBJ1-2	TGTGCCAGCAGTTACGAGCGCTTGGGAGGCTACACCTTC	CASSYERLGGYTF
TRBV5-1	many	.	TRBJ1-5	TGCGCCAGCAGCGTGGACGCCAATCAGCCCCAGCATTTT	CASSVDANQPQHF
TRBV5-1	many	.	TRBJ2-1	TGCGCCAGCAGCTTGAGTACAGAAGCCTACAATGAGCAGTTCTTC	CASSLSTEAYNEQFF
TRBV19	many	.	TRBJ1-6	TGTGCCAGTAGTCGCGGCAGGGGAGGTTCACCCCTCCACTTT	CASSRGRGGSPLHF
TRBV9	.	TRBD1	TRBJ1-5	TGTGCCAGCAGCCCAGATTCGGGACAGGGCGATTTCAATCAGCCCCAGCATTTT	CASSPDSGQGDFNQPQHF
TRBV9	many	TRBD2	TRBJ2-5	TGTGCCAGCAGCGTACGGACTAGCGGTCAAGAGACCCAGTACTTC	CASSVRTSGQETQYF
TRBV20-1	many	.	TRBJ2-3	TGCAGTGCTAGTGTCAGGGTCAGCACAGATACGCAGTATTTT	CSASVRVSTDTQYF
TRBV7-9	few	.	TRBJ2-3	TGTGCCAGCAGCTCTCCAGCTTTGGTACAGATGAGCACACATACGCAGTATTTT	CASSSPALVQMSTHTQYF
TRBV18	.	.	TRBJ2-6	TGTGCCAGCTCACCACCTCAGCGATCTGGGGCCAACGTCCTGACTTTC	CASSPPQRSGANVLTF
TRBV15	many	.	TRBJ1-4	TGTGCCACCAGCAGAGGTCGGGGCTACAATGAAAAACTGTTTTTT	CATSRGRGYNEKLFF
TRBV20-1	many	.	TRBJ2-3	TGCAGTGCTAGAGATGATATGGAGAACCGACGAGGAGATACGCAGTATTTT	CSARDDMENRRGDTQYF
TRBV2	.	TRBD2	TRBJ2-7	TGTGCCAGCTTGGATAGCGGGAGGGTGCAGTACTTC	CASLDSGRVQYF
TRBV19	few	TRBD1	TRBJ1-1	TGTGCCAGTAGACGGGACAGGGAGGGAACTGAAGCTTTCTTT	CASRRDREGTEAFF
TRBV20-1	.	.	TRBJ2-7	TGCAGTGCCCCAGCGCTAGCGAGCACTTACGAGCAGTACTTC	CSAPALASTYEQYF
TRBV20-1	many	.	TRBJ2-7	TGCAGTGCTGCTTCTACGGGGGAGGGGGGGTACGAGCAGTACTTC	CSAASTGEGGYEQYF
TRBV5-6	.	.	TRBJ1-1	TGTGCCAGCAGCTTCAGAAGGGGCCGCCGTGAAGCTTTCTTT	CASSFRRGRREAFF
TRBV5-1	many	TRBD2	TRBJ2-5	TGCGCCAGCAGCTTGTTCCTAGCGGGAGGGTCCGGAGAGACCCAGTACTTC	CASSLFLAGGSGETQYF
TRBV20-1	few	TRBD2	TRBJ2-7	TGCAGTGCTATGCCTACTAGCGGGGGTGCCTACGAGCAGTACTTC	CSAMPTSGGAYEQYF
TRBV2	.	.	TRBJ1-3	TGTGCCAGCAGTGAGGAGGCTGGAAACACCATATATTTT	CASSEEAGNTIYF
TRBV7-9	many	.	TRBJ2-3	TGTGCCAGCAGCTTAGTCCCGACTAGTGAATCCACAGATACGCAGTATTTT	CASSLVPTSESTDTQYF
TRBV20-1	.	.	TRBJ1-3	TGCATTGCTAGAGCAGGTTTCTCTGGAAACACCGTATATTTT	CIARAGFSGNTVYF
TRBV15	many	.	TRBJ2-1	TGTGCCACCAGCAGACCCCCGACTTCGAGCTCCTACAATGAGCAGTTCTTC	CATSRPPTSSSYNEQFF